This T cell receptor (beta chain) was sequenced in a study of tumor and adjacent non-tumor tissue in lung cancer. Findings of the study overall: Compared with tumor, normal lung showed significantly lower TCR diversity. Shorter survival was associated with higher TCR diversity in tumors.

The template was RNA from unsorted bulk tissue. Newly diagnosed lung cancer patients had thoracic surgery in China, August–late 2014, without prior chemotherapy. Germline V gene data show CDR1 as SGHRS and CDR2 as YFSETQ. V was shortened by 4 bases and J by 10 bases, with 17 bases between the two germline ends. This CDR3 contains 14 residues. This clonotype was observed at least ten times. Its antigen remains unknown. Three rounds of nested PCR, following a modified ARM-PCR protocol, produced the TCRbeta library. TCRdb used MiXCR to reprocess the multiplex PCR reads, holding one entry per CDR3 protein. The data show about 79,000 distinct CDR3 sequences, 72% seen once.

This chain links TRBV5-1 with TRBJ1-4; no reliable D call. The TCR originated in a woman between 35 and 50 years old with non-small cell lung cancer. Sequenced sample: lung tumor tissue. CDR3 in amino acids: CASSPRIGEGKLFF. CDR3 nucleotide sequence: TGCGCCAGCAGCCCCCGTATTGGGGAGGGAAAACTGTTTTTT. Full variable domain (rest looked up from reference TRBV5-1 and TRBJ1-4): KAGVTQTPRYLIKTRGQQVTLSCSPISGHRSVSWYQQTPGQGLQFLFEYFSETQRNKGNFPGRFSGRQFSNSRSEMNVSTLELGDSALYLCASSPRIGEGKLFFGSGTQLSVL.